The 19 T cell receptor beta chains below were found in one sample sequenced in a study of CD8+ T cells in alopecia areata. As the sequencing template, cDNA was produced by extracting RNA and reverse transcribing it. TCRdb's table, derived via immunoSEQ multiplex PCR, lists solely in-frame clones and lacks some. This repertoire shows around 100,000 clones, 55% found once; its top ten account for 8.8%. The sequenced material came from CD4+ T cells sorted from blood. These receptors all stem from a human donor in good health.

This clone was picked up a small number of times. The V call is TRBV29-1, the J call TRBJ2-3, with a tentative D call TRBD2 (6 bases). CDR3 length: 14 residues. CDR1 is SQVTM and CDR2 is ANQGSEA in the germline V gene. The V end was cut by 0 bases, the J end by 3 bases, with 10 bases between. CDR3 in amino acids: CSVEDWRGTDTQYF. The DNA of the CDR3 is TGCAGCGTTGAAGACTGGAGGGGAACAGATACGCAGTATTTT.

V is TRBV10-3 and J is TRBJ1-5; D not certain. Germline loops: CDR1 ENHRY, CDR2 SYGVKD. Trimming cost V 0 bases and J 5 bases, with 2 bases left between them. The length of the CDR3 is 12 residues. The DNA of the CDR3 is TGTGCCATCAGTGAGTCGTATCAGCCCCAGCATTTT. Protein: CAISESYQPQHF.

V and J are TRBV23-1 and TRBJ1-2; D call uncertain. TRBV23-1 is noted as an ORF with a role that remains uncertain. The CDR3 spans 11 residues. Trimming removed 2 bases at V and 6 bases at J, with 4 bases between. The CDR3 region has the DNA TGCGCCAGCAGTCAAATCCATGGCTACACCTTC. Its protein product is CASSQIHGYTF.

V is TRBV7-2 and J is TRBJ2-7; unclear D gene. Germline V gene sequence: CDR1 SGHTA, CDR2 FQGNSA. The V and J ends lost 3 bases and 2 bases respectively, with 8 bases between them. This CDR3 region has 13 residues. CDR3 DNA: TGTGCCAGCAGCTTGGCGGATGCCTACGAGCAGTACTTC. Its protein is CASSLADAYEQYF.

In DNA, the CDR3 is TGTGCCAGCAGCCCTATTGGTCGGGGGACCTACAATGAGCAGTTCTTC. Residues: CASSPIGRGTYNEQFF. The chain joins TRBV5-6 to TRBJ2-1; tentative D call: TRBD2 (6 bases). CDR1 is SGHDT and CDR2 is YYEEEE in the germline V gene. V was cut by 4 bases and J by 2 bases, with 16 bases left in between. The CDR3 spans 16 residues.

This clone was recorded once. The gene calls are TRBV18 and TRBJ2-7, with D unresolved. Germline V gene data show CDR1 as KGHSH and CDR2 as LQKENI. Trimming removed 2 bases at V and 3 bases at J, with 5 bases between. The length of the CDR3 is 12 residues. The CDR3 DNA reads TGTGCCAGCTCACCAGTAGGCTACGAGCAGTACTTC. This translates into CASSPVGYEQYF.

This clone has just a few counts. The gene calls are TRBV7-2 and TRBJ2-1; TRBD1 agrees at 9 bases. The V and J ends lost 1 base and 11 bases, in that order; junction bases with no gene match: 18. The CDR3 consists of 18 residues. CDR1 SGHTA and CDR2 FQGNSA come from the germline V gene. In DNA, the CDR3 is TGTGCCAGCAGCTTAGTTGCGGGCCGGGACAGGGCTCATACTCAGCAGTTCTTC. Its translation: CASSLVAGRDRAHTQQFF.

This clone was counted only a few times. This chain uses TRBV11-2 with TRBJ2-1; 10 bases map to TRBD2. This CDR3 spans 15 amino acids. CDR1 SGHAT and CDR2 FQNNGV come from the germline V gene. V shed 3 bases, J shed 4 bases, and the junction held 3 bases outside the gene matches. CDR3 DNA sequence: TGTGCCAGCAGCTTCCGGACTAGCGGTTACAATGAGCAGTTCTTC. It translates to CASSFRTSGYNEQFF.

This CDR3 is CAWSEGGSRLEQYF. CDR3 bases: TGTGCCTGGAGCGAAGGTGGCAGTCGGCTCGAGCAGTACTTC. V usage is TRBV30 and J usage is TRBJ2-7; D remains unclear. The length of the CDR3 is 14 residues. V dropped 3 bases and J dropped 6 bases, with 18 bases sitting between them. CDR1 is GTSNPN and CDR2 is SVGIG in the germline V gene (reference sequence).

V usage is TRBV6-5 and J usage is TRBJ1-2, with 10 nucleotides matching TRBD1. The CDR3 length is 15 residues. Germline V gives CDR1 MNHEY, CDR2 SVGAGI. Losses at the gene ends were 2 bases for V and 4 bases for J; bases not matched to a gene: 4. Written as DNA, the CDR3 is TGTGCCAGCAGTTACAAGGGACAGGGGACCTATGGCTACACCTTC. It specifies CASSYKGQGTYGYTF.

There are a few counts of this clone. The V and J genes are TRBV7-2 and TRBJ1-3; a weak D match, TRBD1 (5 bases). Germline CDR1 and CDR2: SGHTA and FQGNSA. V gave up 4 bases and J gave up 2 bases, with 12 bases separating them. The CDR3 covers 15 residues. The CDR3 sequence: CASSSEGIPGNTIYF. For the CDR3, the DNA is TGTGCCAGCAGCTCGGAGGGGATTCCTGGAAACACCATATATTTT.

The V call is TRBV4-1, the J call TRBJ1-5; maybe TRBD1 (5 bases). The length of the CDR3 is 18 residues. Trimming took off 1 base at V and 2 bases at J, with 18 bases between the two ends. From germline, CDR1 is MGHRA and CDR2 YSYEKL. The chain's CDR3 is CASSQVWGRAVGNQPQHF. The CDR3 DNA reads TGCGCCAGCAGCCAAGTATGGGGCAGGGCTGTGGGCAATCAGCCCCAGCATTTT.

J is TRBJ2-4 and V is TRBV4-2; a possible D gene is TRBD1 (5 bases). Germline CDR1 and CDR2: LGHNA and YNFKEQ. The CDR3 has 17 residues. Trimming left V 0 bases short and J 0 bases short, with 12 bases between. CDR3 in amino acids: CASSQDSPRVAKNIQYF. DNA of the CDR3: TGTGCCAGCAGCCAAGATTCACCCAGGGTAGCCAAAAACATTCAGTACTTC.

This clone was picked up a small number of times. The chain links TRBV6-6 to TRBJ1-1; D unresolved. Germline V gives CDR1 MNHNY, CDR2 SVGAGI (reference sequence). CDR3 size: 13 residues. V was pared by 6 bases and J by 3 bases, with 11 bases between. In nucleotides, the CDR3 is TGTGCCAGCAGCTCACCGCGGGACACTGAAGCTTTCTTT. The encoded protein is CASSSPRDTEAFF.

Only a few counts were recorded for this clone. The rearrangement joins TRBV29-1 to TRBJ2-3, with no clear D. Germline CDR1 is SQVTM and CDR2 is ANQGSEA. The germline V and J ends were trimmed by 8 bases and 0 bases, with 15 bases remaining between them. The CDR3 length is 14 residues. CDR3 sequence (DNA): TGCAGCCTCAATACCGCACCCAGCACAGATACGCAGTATTTT. It translates to CSLNTAPSTDTQYF.

The CDR3 DNA sequence: TGCGCCAGCAGCTATGACCGGACCGTATCCTACAATGAGCAGTTCTTC. Translating gives CASSYDRTVSYNEQFF. The chain joins TRBV5-1 to TRBJ2-1; D is unclear. Between the trimmed V and J ends, which lost 3 bases and 1 base, there was a span of 14 bases. CDR1 and CDR2 (germline): SGHRS, YFSETQ. This CDR3 is 16 amino acids long.

The chain recombines TRBV29-1 with TRBJ2-5; 8 bases line up with TRBD1. Germline lookup yields CDR1 SQVTM and CDR2 ANQGSEA. This CDR3 spans 10 amino acids. Unmatched junction bases numbered 1, after V lost 6 bases and J lost 7 bases. CDR3: CSVDRGTQYF. CDR3 bases: TGCAGCGTCGACAGGGGGACCCAGTACTTC.

The chain combines TRBV7-2 with TRBJ1-4, with no clear D. The CDR3 is 15 amino acids. The germline gives CDR1 SGHTA, CDR2 FQGNSA. With 1 base removed from V and 9 bases from J, the gap between germline ends came to 15 bases. The CDR3 bases are TGTGCCAGCAGCTTAGAATCTAGCCCTTCCCAAAAACTGTTTTTT. It specifies CASSLESSPSQKLFF. Variable domain in full (rest from reference TRBV7-2 and TRBJ1-4): GAGVSQSPSNKVTEKGKDVELRCDPISGHTALYWYRQSLGQGLEFLIYFQGNSAPDKSGLPSDRFSAERTGGSVSTLTIQRTQQEDSAVYLCASSLESSPSQKLFFGSGTQLSVL.

The table lists this clone with a few counts. This rearrangement joins TRBV29-1 to TRBJ2-1, with 10 nucleotides matching TRBD1. The CDR3 loop spans 14 amino acids. After removal of 7 bases from V and 4 bases from J, the junction contained 7 bases not matched to a gene. Germline V gene data show CDR1 as SQVTM and CDR2 as ANQGSEA. The CDR3 sequence: CSARQGARYNEQFF. Here the CDR3 DNA reads TGCAGCGCAAGACAGGGGGCTAGATACAATGAGCAGTTCTTC.